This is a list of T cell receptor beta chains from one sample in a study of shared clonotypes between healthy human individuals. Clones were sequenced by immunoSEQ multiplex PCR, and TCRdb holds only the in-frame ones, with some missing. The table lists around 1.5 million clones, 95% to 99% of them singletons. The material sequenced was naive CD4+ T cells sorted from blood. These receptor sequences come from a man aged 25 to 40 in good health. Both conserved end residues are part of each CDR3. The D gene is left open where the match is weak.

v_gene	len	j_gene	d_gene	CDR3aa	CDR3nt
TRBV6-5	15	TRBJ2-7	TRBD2	CASSYRLAGPYEQYF	TGTGCCAGCAGTTACCGGCTAGCGGGACCCTACGAGCAGTACTTC
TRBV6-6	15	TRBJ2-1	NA	CASSSIQTLDNEQFF	TGTGCCAGCAGTTCCATCCAAACCTTAGACAATGAGCAGTTCTTC
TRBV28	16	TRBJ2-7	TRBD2	CASKDLAGVSSYEQYF	TGTGCCAGCAAGGACTTAGCGGGAGTAAGCTCCTACGAGCAGTACTTC
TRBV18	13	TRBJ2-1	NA	CASCENSYNEQFF	TGTGCCAGCTGCGAGAACTCCTACAATGAGCAGTTCTTC
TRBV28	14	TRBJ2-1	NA	CASTPGTAYNEQFF	TGTGCCAGCACCCCCGGGACGGCATACAATGAGCAGTTCTTC
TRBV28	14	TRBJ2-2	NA	CASSLSLAGGELFF	TGTGCCAGCAGTCTCTCCCTGGCCGGCGGGGAGCTGTTTTTT
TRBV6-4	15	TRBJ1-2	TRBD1	CASSLTGGGSYGYTF	TGTGCCAGCAGTCTTACAGGGGGCGGTAGCTATGGCTACACCTTC
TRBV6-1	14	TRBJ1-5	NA	CASTTRRGGQPQHF	TGTGCCAGCACCACGAGAAGGGGGGGTCAGCCCCAGCATTTT
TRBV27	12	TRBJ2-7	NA	CASSSASYEQYF	TGTGCCAGCAGTTCAGCTTCCTACGAGCAGTACTTC
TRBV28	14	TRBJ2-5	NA	CASRHGAVGETQYF	TGTGCCAGCAGACACGGGGCCGTGGGGGAGACCCAGTACTTC
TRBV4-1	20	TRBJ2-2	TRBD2	CASSLLALAGGGVNTGELFF	TGCGCCAGCAGCCTTCTTGCCCTAGCGGGAGGGGGAGTAAACACCGGGGAGCTGTTTTTT
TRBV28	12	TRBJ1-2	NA	CASSEGSRGYTF	TGTGCCAGCAGCGAGGGTTCACGGGGCTACACCTTC
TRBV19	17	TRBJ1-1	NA	CASSSPPGTGMNTEAFF	TGTGCCAGTAGTAGCCCTCCCGGGACGGGTATGAACACTGAAGCTTTCTTT
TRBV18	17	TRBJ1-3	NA	CASSRDTPRMSGNTIYF	TGTGCCAGCTCACGGGACACCCCGAGGATGTCTGGAAACACCATATATTTT
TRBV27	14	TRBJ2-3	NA	CASRSTPSTDTQYF	TGTGCCAGCAGATCGACACCTAGCACAGATACGCAGTATTTT
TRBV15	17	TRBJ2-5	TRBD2	CATSRDGLAGVRETQYF	TGTGCCACCAGCAGAGACGGACTAGCGGGAGTCCGGGAGACCCAGTACTTC
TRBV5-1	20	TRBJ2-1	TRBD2	CASSFFRTSGTLGSYNEQFF	TGCGCCAGCAGCTTTTTCCGGACTAGCGGGACCCTGGGCTCCTACAATGAGCAGTTCTTC
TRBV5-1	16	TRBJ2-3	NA	CASSSGLGGGQDTQYF	TGCGCCAGCAGCTCGGGCCTAGGTGGGGGCCAAGATACGCAGTATTTT